This is a list of T cell receptor beta chains from one sample in a study of blood T cell repertoires in COVID-19. Libraries were prepared by immunoSEQ multiplex PCR; TCRdb keeps only in-frame clonotypes and omits some of them. The profile shows a few hundred thousand clones, approximately 90% of them singletons. Sequencing was performed on peripheral blood. The receptors stem from a woman aged 25 to 39 who had recovered from COVID-19. CDR3s include the opening cysteine and the closing phenylalanine or tryptophan. D genes are given only for firm matches. A clone size is listed for some rows: how often the clone was seen (once, few, many), or a class if it is expanded.

TRBJ1-2	NA	NA	TRBV7-3	TGTGCCAGCAGCCCCGGGTTGTCGAGGAGCCAAAACGGCTATGGCTACACCTTC	CASSPGLSRSQNGYGYTF
TRBJ1-2	TRBD1	NA	TRBV19	TGTGCCAGTAGTATGTGGACAGGGGGCGCGGGGATCTATGGCTACACCTTC	CASSMWTGGAGIYGYTF
TRBJ2-3	TRBD1	NA	TRBV18	TGTGCCAGCTCACTCGGGACAGGGGATACGCAGTATTTT	CASSLGTGDTQYF
TRBJ1-2	NA	NA	TRBV19	TGTGCCAGTAGTATCCCTACGGCGGGGGGCTACACCTTC	CASSIPTAGGYTF
TRBJ1-2	TRBD1	NA	TRBV5-1	TGCGCCAGCAGCTTGGCGGGCGGACAGGGGCCAAATGGCTATGGCTACACCTTC	CASSLAGGQGPNGYGYTF
TRBJ1-2	TRBD1	NA	TRBV10-3	TGTGCCATCAGTGAGTCGAATCGGGACAGGGGGCGAGATAGGCGCTATGGCTACACCTTC	CAISESNRDRGRDRRYGYTF
TRBJ1-5	TRBD1	NA	TRBV7-2	TGTGCCAGCAGCGCGGACAGGGATCAGCCCCAGCATTTT	CASSADRDQPQHF
TRBJ2-3	NA	NA	TRBV7-8	TGTGCCAGCAGCTTAAGTCTGACACGAGCAGATACGCAGTATTTT	CASSLSLTRADTQYF
TRBJ2-5	TRBD2	NA	TRBV7-7	TGTGCCAGTACCTACGGGGGGCAAGAGACCCAGTACTTC	CASTYGGQETQYF
TRBJ1-1	NA	NA	TRBV28	TGTGCCAGCAGTTTACGTTCGGACACTGAAGCTTTCTTT	CASSLRSDTEAFF
TRBJ1-4	NA	NA	TRBV11-2	TGTGCCAGCAGCTCCGGACACTTTAATGAAAAACTGTTTTTT	CASSSGHFNEKLFF
TRBJ2-3	NA	NA	TRBV24-1	TGTGCCACCAGTGACCCCTCCTTGGGGCGGACGAGCACAGATACGCAGTATTTT	CATSDPSLGRTSTDTQYF
TRBJ2-1	NA	NA	TRBV28	TGTGCCAGCAGTTTGGACAGATACAATGAGCAGTTCTTC	CASSLDRYNEQFF
TRBJ1-3	NA	NA	TRBV4-2	TGTGCCAGCAGCCAAGATCCAGGGCAGGCTGGAAACACCATATATTTT	CASSQDPGQAGNTIYF
TRBJ1-1	NA	NA	TRBV5-1	TGCGCCAGCAGCTTGGAGGGGCCGGCCGAGAACACTGAAGCTTTCTTT	CASSLEGPAENTEAFF
TRBJ2-1	NA	NA	TRBV14	TGTGCCAGCAGCCAAGACAGGTCCGAGCAGTTCTTC	CASSQDRSEQFF
TRBJ2-7	TRBD1	NA	TRBV3-1/TRBV3-2	TGTGCCAGCAGCCCTGGACAGGGGAACTACGAGCAGTACTTC	CASSPGQGNYEQYF
TRBJ2-1	NA	NA	TRBV5-4	TGTGCCAGCAGCTTGACCGGGGGGCTGGATGAGCAGTTCTTC	CASSLTGGLDEQFF
TRBJ1-6	NA	NA	TRBV6-1	TGTGCCAGCAGTGACGGAGGGATACGTTCACCCCTCCACTTT	CASSDGGIRSPLHF
TRBJ2-5	TRBD2	NA	TRBV3-1/TRBV3-2	TGTGCCAGCAGCCCCCGGGGTCTAGCGGGGGTCAGGACCCAGTACTTC	CASSPRGLAGVRTQYF
TRBJ1-1	NA	NA	TRBV20-1	TGCAGTGCCCGGGGAAGCGGTGAAGCTTTCTTT	CSARGSGEAFF
TRBJ1-1	NA	once	TRBV7-2	TGTGCCAGCAGCTTAAGCTATCGGGGCACTGAAGCTTTCTTT	CASSLSYRGTEAFF
TRBJ1-4	NA	NA	TRBV5-6	TGTGCCAGCAGTCAGCATGGGTTGAGGGATGAAAAACTGTTTTTT	CASSQHGLRDEKLFF
TRBJ2-1	TRBD2	NA	TRBV5-1	TGCGCCAGCAGACCTAGCGGGGGCGAGTACAATGAGCAGTTCTTC	CASRPSGGEYNEQFF
TRBJ1-3	NA	few	TRBV6-5	TGTGCCAGCAGTCCTGGCCGCTCTGGAAACACCATATATTTT	CASSPGRSGNTIYF
TRBJ2-6	NA	once	TRBV19	TGTGCCAGTAGTATATTGACACCTGGGGCCAACGTCCTGACTTTC	CASSILTPGANVLTF
TRBJ1-5	NA	few	TRBV28	TGTGCCAGCAGTTTCAGACAGGTCGGAGACTATAGCAATCAGCCCCAGCATTTT	CASSFRQVGDYSNQPQHF
TRBJ2-5	NA	once	TRBV7-6	TGTGCCAGCAGCGATCCTGCAGGGGTTTTAGAAGAGACCCAGTACTTC	CASSDPAGVLEETQYF
TRBJ2-7	TRBD1	NA	TRBV6-8	TGTGCCAGCAGTTACTACAAATTACTCGGACAGGGGGCCTACGAGCAGTACTTC	CASSYYKLLGQGAYEQYF
TRBJ1-4	NA	NA	TRBV9	TGTGCCAGCAGCTCCTGGACGGGGCACAGGGCAACTAATGAAAAACTGTTTTTT	CASSSWTGHRATNEKLFF
TRBJ1-1	NA	NA	TRBV6-5	TGTGCCAGCAGTTTCCCAGAAGGGGGGAACACTGAAGCTTTCTTT	CASSFPEGGNTEAFF
TRBJ1-1	NA	NA	TRBV28	TGTGCCAGCAGTTTGACAGTCACTGAAGCTTTCTTT	CASSLTVTEAFF
TRBJ1-3	NA	NA	TRBV30	TGTGCCTGGACCTTTCCCCAGGGTTCGGCTGGAAACACCATATATTTT	CAWTFPQGSAGNTIYF
TRBJ1-5	TRBD1	once	TRBV28	TGTGCCAGCAGTTCCGGACAGGGAGAGCAGCCCCAGCATTTT	CASSSGQGEQPQHF
TRBJ1-2	TRBD1	NA	TRBV7-2	TGTGCCAGCAGCCCCCCGAGGGGGCGCGGCTATGGCTACACCTTC	CASSPPRGRGYGYTF
TRBJ2-7	TRBD1	NA	TRBV5-8	TGTGCCAGCAGCTTATACAGGGACAGGGGTTGGGAGCAGTACTTC	CASSLYRDRGWEQYF
TRBJ2-7	TRBD2	NA	TRBV19	TGTGCCAGTAGTAGCGGGGGGGCCAGCGAGCAGTACTTC	CASSSGGASEQYF
TRBJ1-2	TRBD1	NA	TRBV28	TGTGCCAGCAGTTCTCTCACAGGGGGCCCGGGCTATGGCTACACCTTC	CASSSLTGGPGYGYTF
TRBJ1-4	NA	NA	TRBV28	TGTGCCAGCAGTTTATCCCAAACAGGGTATCGTGAAAAACTGTTTTTT	CASSLSQTGYREKLFF
TRBJ1-2	NA	NA	TRBV6-5	TGTGCCAGCCAGGCGACAGGCGGTGGCTACACCTTC	CASQATGGGYTF
TRBJ1-2	TRBD1	NA	TRBV29-1	TGCAGCGTTGACATACAGGGGGCAGGGGGCTACACCTTC	CSVDIQGAGGYTF
TRBJ1-1	NA	NA	TRBV7-8	TGTGCCAGCAGCTTATATTTAAGGGACTACACTGAAGCTTTCTTT	CASSLYLRDYTEAFF